Sequencing of this T cell receptor beta chain was carried out in a study of T-cell memory formation after mild COVID-19. Study at large: Largely donor-specific TCR clusters were found.

With constant-segment primers, 5'RACE yielded cDNA libraries of TCR alpha and TCR beta that carried sample barcodes and UMIs. In TCRdb, the 5' RACE reads were re-called with MiXCR into one record per CDR3 protein. Of approximately 400,000 distinct CDR3 sequences listed, around 17% are singletons. This CDR3 spans 15 amino acids. V was cut by 4 bases and J by 4 bases, with 13 bases left in between. From germline, CDR1 is WNHNN and CDR2 SYGVQD (reference sequence). This clonotype was found a few times. The clonotype comes from a man aged 18 to 30 who had mild COVID-19 (a few samples of this study predate the infection). Cell type and time point are not known. The chain uses TRBV10-1 and TRBJ2-2; a possible D gene is TRBD2 (7 bases). Sample: PBMCs or a T cell subset sorted from them (not recorded which). CDR3 region: CASSGRGATTGELFF. The CDR3 DNA sequence: TGCGCCAGCAGTGGTCGGGGGGCGACCACCGGGGAGCTGTTTTTT.